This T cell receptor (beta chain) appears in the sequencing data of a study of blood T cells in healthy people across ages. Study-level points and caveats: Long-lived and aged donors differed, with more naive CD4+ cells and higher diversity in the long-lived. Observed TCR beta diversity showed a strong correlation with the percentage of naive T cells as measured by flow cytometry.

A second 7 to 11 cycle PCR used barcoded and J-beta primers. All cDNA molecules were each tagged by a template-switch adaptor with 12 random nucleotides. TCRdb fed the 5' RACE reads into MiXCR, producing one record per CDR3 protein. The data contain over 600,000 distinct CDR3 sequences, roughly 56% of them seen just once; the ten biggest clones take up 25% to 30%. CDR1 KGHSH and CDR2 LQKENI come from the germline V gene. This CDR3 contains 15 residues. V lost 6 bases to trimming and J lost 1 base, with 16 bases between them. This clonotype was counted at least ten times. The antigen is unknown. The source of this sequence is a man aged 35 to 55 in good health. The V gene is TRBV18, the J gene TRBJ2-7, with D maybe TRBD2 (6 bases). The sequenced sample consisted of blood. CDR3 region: CASSPTAGQSYEQYF. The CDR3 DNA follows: TGTGCCAGCTCGCCTACAGCGGGTCAATCCTACGAGCAGTACTTC.